This T cell receptor (beta chain) was identified during a study of cytomegalovirus exposure and HLA in healthy donors (dated by TCRdb to the late 2010s). For the study in its entirety: An earlier analysis of 587 of the donors reported 250 to 350 Gb of sequence data and some 110 million unique TCR beta sequences obtained from roughly 180 million T cells. In an earlier analysis of 587 of the donors, high-throughput TCR beta sequencing was used to judge whether each TCR beta V gene segment behaved as functional or pseudogenic. In a later analysis, previously published TCR beta repertoires from 670 or so donors were re-analyzed and high-resolution HLA genotyping was added so that TCR occurrence patterns could be studied. Class I and class II HLA loci were covered by the typing at four-digit resolution. Using immunosequencing, the study profiled T cell repertoires from 500 to 800 subjects and related those repertoires to cytomegalovirus serostatus. Of the 300 to 450 genotyped donors, 65% to 90% fell in the genetic ancestry cluster associated with self-reported Caucasian donors. Along with the roughly 710-subject first cohort, a separate validation cohort of over 90 different subjects was used. High-throughput TCR immunosequencing, statistical association of individual TCRs with disease status, and machine learning were combined to predict cytomegalovirus infection status. On average, around 240,000 unique TCR beta nucleotide sequences were sequenced per donor among a few hundred genotyped donors of the cohort, with roughly 18% of those sequences being non-productive. In the later analysis, no new phenotypic data were used to find candidate immune exposures; instead, reliance was placed on TCR beta sequences and their occurrence across donors. The study was designed to test whether signatures of past pathogen exposure could be identified by cataloging public T cell receptors. All discovery cohort repertoires had been generated using a single sequencing platform. Typing coverage varied by locus: roughly 629-640 donors for A, B, C, DRB1 and DQB1; roughly 500 for DQA1; more than 600 for DPA1; more than 450 for DPB1. Donor age, sex, ethnicity and CMV serostatus were compiled together with the repertoire data. An early release that covered fewer than 750 HLA-typed donors contained approximately 300 gigabases of sequencing data and tens of millions of unique TCR sequences. Because of strong linkage in the cohort, 4 to 6 DR-DQ haplotypes were treated as single units for association and clustering. A later genetic analysis used genome-wide SNP genotypes for about 60% of the 666 donors, treating that subset as a discovery cohort.

The library was produced with the immunoSEQ multiplex PCR assay. A mixture of 60 forward primers for TCR Vbeta segments and 13 reverse primers for TCR Jbeta segments was used in the multiplex PCR. Amplification of the CDR3 region of rearranged TCR beta genes was performed with a multiplex PCR assay on genomic DNA. The Illumina HiSeq System was used to sequence the amplified TCR beta libraries as 87-base-pair reads. The study's processing was this. In a later analysis, tens of millions of unique TCR beta chains were counted across the approximately 620 repertoires, and about 9.9 million of these chains were shared by at least two donors. Raw reads were error-corrected and collapsed into unique sequences with a nearest-neighbor algorithm that merged closely related sequences to remove PCR and sequencing errors. To assign V, D and J gene segments, CDR3 sequences were aligned to IMGT reference sequences. For a sequence to be retained, a match of at least six nucleotides was required to both a V gene segment and a J gene segment. Rearrangements were classified as productive when the CDR3 lacked stop codons and remained in frame with V and J, and all other rearrangements were classified as non-productive. Following IMGT convention, CDR3 was defined as the stretch from the second conserved V-encoded cysteine to the conserved J-encoded phenylalanine. The earlier analysis of about 570 of the donors excluded any sequence lacking an unambiguous match to a single V gene segment. In an earlier analysis of some 590 of the donors, V segments were called functional above 56.7% productive rearrangements and were called segregating when the between-donor standard deviation exceeded 5%. A statistical classification framework was developed to diagnose cytomegalovirus status using the catalog of TCR beta chain sequences. In a later analysis, TCR nucleotide sequences were compared against IMGT/GENE-DB human TR gene sequences so that V and J genes could be assigned. A later analysis assigned CDR3 sequences and most-parsimonious VDJ recombination scenarios with the TCRdist pipeline. In a later analysis, every TCR beta chain was defined by the combination of its CDR3 amino acid sequence and its V-gene family, and reads without a unique V-gene family were dropped. As a way to deal with suspected cross-contamination and a sequencing artifact, a later analysis dropped approximately 570 nucleotide sequences that were highly shared and had low generation probability. In a later analysis, a clonal expansion index for each public chain was calculated from normalized within-repertoire ranks of inferred template counts. In a later analysis, generation probabilities were computed using a VDJ recombination model fitted to out-of-frame rearrangements, and the results were checked against IGoR. In a later analysis, TCR-TCR, TCR-HLA and TCR-CMV co-occurrence was scored with hypergeometric tests, and a repertoire-size bias correction was applied to TCR pairs. False discovery rates were estimated in a later analysis by permuting HLA or CMV assignments 20 times. A later analysis grouped co-occurring TCRs with DBSCAN, adding TCRdist sequence similarity when clustering within HLA-allele-positive subsets. For co-occurrence clustering, repertoires with fewer than 30,000 or more than 120,000 public chains were excluded, along with four to six repertoires with anomalous nucleotide sharing. TCRdb holds this immuneACCESS table with in-frame rearrangements only. Some clones are missing; in checked studies, unresolved V genes explain under half, and the rest has no known cause. V and J calls and clone size come straight from that table; D and trimming were deduced from the DNA. This sample has 90,000 to 120,000 clones in its table, and around 67% of those were observed once. The top ten clones comprise around 15% of the sample.

As concerns this clone: The specificity of this receptor is unknown. It has no much larger one-base neighbor in the sample; base qualities were not kept.

The cohort consisted of approximately 670 healthy bone marrow donors. At the time of sampling, every cohort member was nominally healthy, though immune exposures that went unrecorded were likely present. The donor was CMV seropositive and was included in the group of 250 to 300 seropositive cohort members. A peripheral blood sample was collected from each donor, and TCR beta sequencing was performed on peripheral blood mononuclear cells. The Qiagen DNeasy Blood Extraction Kit was used to extract genomic DNA from the blood cell samples. Results and caveats for the whole study, not just this receptor: V-gene and J-gene trimming of TCR beta chains was associated with a missense DCLRE1C variant in a later genetic analysis, and the association was replicated in an independent cohort. Immune exposure information for the cohort was limited to CMV serostatus. This cohort had only TCR beta chains sequenced, and the lack of alpha or paired-chain data limited which features could be detected. The authors suggested that the approach could potentially be generalized to other disease states and immunological phenotypes. According to a later analysis, parvovirus B19, influenza, CMV and Epstein-Barr virus appeared linked to several top co-occurrence clusters. Because HLA typing was missing for some donors at each locus, association tests included only the typed subset. Most CMV-associated TCR beta chains appeared to be HLA-restricted in a later analysis, and the HLA associations seemed to be driven largely by CMV exposure. According to a later genetic analysis, donors in an Asian-associated ancestry cluster had fewer N-insertions in productive TCRs than the roughly 700-donor mean. In the study, 164 TCR beta chains were listed as associated with cytomegalovirus. A cluster of highly shared sequence variants was judged likely to be a technical artifact of the sequencing pipeline. While some public TCRs were present in many individuals, most TCR sequences turned up only very rarely across donors. Strong co-occurrence of HLA alleles, especially DR and DQ, made assigning TCR associations to individual alleles difficult. Sequencing depth was assumed to be roughly uniform across donors in the presence/absence analyses, though that assumption may not hold. Three of the identified cytomegalovirus-associated TCR beta chains were confirmed in vitro to be specific for cytomegalovirus antigens. About 17 rarely observed V segments, including chromosome 9 orphons, were excluded from the earlier analysis of some 590 of the donors because counts were too low. Broadly in line with IMGT annotations, most TCR beta V segments showed up in productive rearrangements about 90% or about 30% of the time in an earlier analysis of under 700 of the donors. A later analysis found that HLA-associated TCR beta chains were more clonally expanded and had lower generation probabilities than equally common non-associated chains. At a false discovery rate of 0.05, a later analysis linked about 17,000 TCR beta sequences to specific HLA alleles. The classifier was reported to diagnose cytomegalovirus status with high specificity and sensitivity in both the original and validation cohorts. A further reported finding was that TCR beta sequences accurately predicted the HLA-A and HLA-B alleles for most subjects in the first cohort. A later analysis found that TCR association rates varied across HLA loci, with DRB1 alleles showing the most associated TCRs and HLA-C alleles the fewest. Linkage disequilibrium might explain the correlated functional status among segregating V segments, but an unknown experimental factor could not be excluded.

This sequence was found in a woman between 40 and 55 years old in good health and CMV-seropositive. Sequenced input: PBMCs.

The DNA is TGTGCCAGCAGGGGAACAGGGGGCGGGAATTCACCCCTCCACTTT. This yields the protein CASRGTGGGNSPLHF. This chain joins TRBV2 to TRBJ1-6; 9 middle bases align to TRBD1. CDR1 and CDR2 (SNHLY, FYNNEI) derive from the germline V gene. Taken from cysteine to phenylalanine, the CDR3 has 15 residues. Solely the CDR3 DNA is kept, with 45 bases framed from the first base. The V end gives up 6 bases and the J end 7 bases, leaving 7 bases in the junction not matched to a gene.